One and the same sample provided the 25 T cell receptor beta chains below, sequenced in a study of shared clonotypes between healthy human individuals. Here immunoSEQ multiplex PCR was the method, and the copy in TCRdb shows in-frame clones only, minus some. The data show 950,000 to 1,300,000 clones, around 74% seen once. Sequencing was carried out using memory CD4+ T cells sorted from blood. The sample's subset: CD45RA-negative fraction. Source of these receptors: a young man in good health.

V gene TRBV19 combines with J gene TRBJ2-7; 9 bases are a match to TRBD1. J was trimmed by 3 bases and V by 5 bases; bases with no gene match: 5. The CDR3 covers 14 residues. The germline gives CDR1 LNHDA, CDR2 SQIVND (reference sequence). The CDR3, as DNA: TGTGCCAGTAGTCCGACAGGGGGTCGCTACGAGCAGTACTTC. This codes for CASSPTGGRYEQYF.

With regard to this clone: A single base separates this from a much larger clone, so it may be a read error. Within the sample, other DNA sequences also encode this same CDR3. This rearrangement joins TRBV7-2 to TRBJ2-5; TRBD1 might be the D (6 bases). V gave up 5 bases and J gave up 2 bases, with 9 bases separating them. The CDR3 consists of 13 residues. Germline V lookup: CDR1 SGHTA, CDR2 FQGNSA. The CDR3 here is CASSRDRQETQYF. CDR3 sequence (DNA): TGTGCCAGCAGCCGTGACAGGCAAGAGACCCAGTACTTC.

As for this clone: The same CDR3 can be traced to other DNA sequences in this sample. This chain connects TRBV2 to TRBJ2-5; the D is unclear. Germline CDR1 and CDR2: SNHLY and FYNNEI. The CDR3 spans 11 residues. The V end was cut by 3 bases, the J end by 4 bases, with 3 bases between. Written as DNA, the CDR3 is TGTGCCAGCAGTGAGGGAGAGACCCAGTACTTC. Translating it yields CASSEGETQYF.

The V gene is TRBV19, the J gene TRBJ2-3; possibly TRBD2 for D (6 bases). Germline CDR1 is LNHDA and CDR2 is SQIVND (reference sequence). Trimming removed 5 bases from V and 4 bases from J, with 16 bases in between. The CDR3 spans 15 residues. Here the CDR3 DNA reads TGTGCCAGTAGTTCCGGGACTCCGCAGGCAGATACGCAGTATTTT. It yields the protein CASSSGTPQADTQYF. Combining the CDR3 with reference TRBV19 and TRBJ2-3 gives the whole variable domain DGGITQSPKYLFRKEGQNVTLSCEQNLNHDAMYWYRQDPGQGLRLIYYSQIVNDFQKGDIAEGYSVSREKKESFPLTVTSAQKNPTAFYLCASSSGTPQADTQYFGPGTRLTVL.

V usage is TRBV4-3 and J usage is TRBJ2-5, with a possible D match to TRBD1 (5 bases). The J call is in doubt because the DNA end fits TRBJ2-7 better. The CDR3 spans 16 residues. Germline loops: CDR1 LGHNA, CDR2 YSLEER. The CDR3 DNA is TGCGCCAGCAGCCAGATGAGGCAGGGTCTCGTCTACGAGCAGTACTTC. This gives the protein CASSQMRQGLVYEQYF.

This rearrangement joins TRBV4-1 to TRBJ2-7; 10 bases are shared with TRBD2. V trimming: 0 bases; J trimming: 2 bases; junction bases outside the gene matches: 1. Germline CDR1 and CDR2: MGHRA and YSYEKL. This CDR3 has 15 amino acids. CDR3 sequence reads: CASSQETSGAYEQYF. The CDR3 DNA reads TGCGCCAGCAGCCAAGAAACTAGCGGGGCCTACGAGCAGTACTTC.

A remark on this clone: Other DNA sequences from this sample encode an identical CDR3 as well. The genes are TRBV29-1 and TRBJ2-2; TRBD1 is a possible D gene (6 bases). Germline V lookup: CDR1 SQVTM, CDR2 ANQGSEA. V shed 6 bases and J shed 1 base, with 6 bases lying between them. CDR3 length: 12 residues. The CDR3 spells CSVQGNTGELFF. CDR3 DNA: TGCAGCGTACAGGGGAACACCGGGGAGCTGTTTTTT.

Comment on this clone: Additional DNA sequences in this sample encode the identical CDR3. The CDR3 DNA is TGCGCCAGCAGCTTGGACCCGACCGGGGAGCTGTTTTTT. This encodes CASSLDPTGELFF. This chain links TRBV5-1 with TRBJ2-2, with D unclear. This CDR3 spans 13 amino acids. The V end lost 0 bases, the J end lost 5 bases, and 5 bases lay between the germline ends. Germline CDR1 reads SGHRS; CDR2 reads YFSETQ. The variable domain in full, with the rest retrieved from reference TRBV5-1 and TRBJ2-2, is KAGVTQTPRYLIKTRGQQVTLSCSPISGHRSVSWYQQTPGQGLQFLFEYFSETQRNKGNFPGRFSGRQFSNSRSEMNVSTLELGDSALYLCASSLDPTGELFFGEGSRLTVL.

This clone was detected a few times. The V and J genes are TRBV18 and TRBJ1-6; D gene unclear. Germline V gene lookup returns CDR1 KGHSH and CDR2 LQKENI. The ends were cut back, 1 base at V and 9 bases at J, with 16 bases in the middle. The CDR3 covers 16 residues. The CDR3 loop is CASSPRTQVDSSPLHF. CDR3 bases: TGTGCCAGCTCACCACGGACCCAGGTCGACTCTTCACCCCTCCACTTT.

J is TRBJ2-7 and V is TRBV6-1; maybe TRBD1 (6 bases). Germline lookup yields CDR1 MNHNS and CDR2 SASEGT. Trimming shortened V by 10 bases and J by 2 bases, and 6 bases separated the two germline ends. This CDR3 is built from 10 residues. DNA of the CDR3: TGTGCCACAGGGGCCTACGAGCAGTACTTC. It yields the protein CATGAYEQYF.

This chain uses TRBV2 with TRBJ2-2, with no clear D. Germline V lookup: CDR1 SNHLY, CDR2 FYNNEI. V was cut by 7 bases and J by 0 bases, with 12 bases left in between. There are 15 residues in the CDR3. CDR3 nucleotide sequence: TGTGCCAGCACCAAGGGTCTAGCGAACACCGGGGAGCTGTTTTTT. Translated: CASTKGLANTGELFF.

The V and J genes are TRBV2 and TRBJ2-5; 7 bases are shared with TRBD2. J lost 7 bases, V lost 4 bases, and 6 bases had no gene match. Germline CDR1 and CDR2: SNHLY and FYNNEI. This CDR3 spans 13 amino acids. As DNA, the CDR3 is TGTGCCAGCAGTGGCGGGGGATTGGGGACCCAGTACTTC. Protein: CASSGGGLGTQYF.

The chain links TRBV29-1 to TRBJ2-4; tentative D call: TRBD1 (7 bases). The germline V and J ends were trimmed by 6 bases and 7 bases, with 19 bases remaining between them. CDR1 SQVTM and CDR2 ANQGSEA come from the germline V gene. CDR3 length: 14 residues. This CDR3 is CSVGDSPSGNIQYF. The CDR3, as DNA: TGCAGCGTAGGGGACAGTCCGAGCGGGAACATTCAGTACTTC.

This rearrangement joins TRBV5-4 to TRBJ2-1; 8 nucleotides agree with TRBD1. The CDR3 extends over 16 amino acids. Germline assignment: CDR1 SGHNT and CDR2 YYREEE (reference sequence). V shed 3 bases and J 6 bases; nucleotides not matched to a gene: 11. CDR3 nucleotide sequence: TGTGCCAGCAGCTCCCCTCGACAGGGGTACGGCAATGAGCAGTTCTTC. This gives the protein CASSSPRQGYGNEQFF.

This clone has only a few counts. J is TRBJ2-7 and V is TRBV2, with a tentative D call TRBD1 (7 bases). This CDR3 contains 15 residues. Germline assignment: CDR1 SNHLY and CDR2 FYNNEI. V was pared by 8 bases and J by 0 bases, with 17 bases between. The CDR3 nucleotides are TGTGCCAGCCATGGAGGGACAGCTAGCTCCTACGAGCAGTACTTC. This encodes CASHGGTASSYEQYF.

The chain recombines TRBV18 with TRBJ2-5; the match to TRBD2 covers 7 bases. This CDR3 contains 15 residues. In germline, CDR1 is KGHSH, CDR2 LQKENI. Trimming took 0 bases from V and 5 from J; bases not matched to a gene: 6. The CDR3, as DNA: TGTGCCAGCTCACCACCGTTTATCGGGGGGGAGACCCAGTACTTC. It encodes CASSPPFIGGETQYF. Supplemented by reference TRBV18 and TRBJ2-5, the full variable domain reads NAGVMQNPRHLVRRRGQEARLRCSPMKGHSHVYWYRQLPEEGLKFMVYLQKENIIDESGMPKERFSAEFPKEGPSILRIQQVVRGDSAAYFCASSPPFIGGETQYFGPGTRLLVL.

The chain uses TRBV5-5 and TRBJ2-5; 8 bases are shared with TRBD1. Germline CDR1 is SGHKS and CDR2 is YYEKEE (reference sequence). J lost 4 bases, V lost 0 bases, and 5 bases had no gene match. CDR3 size: 15 residues. The CDR3 reads CASSLVWTGLETQYF. Here the CDR3 DNA reads TGTGCCAGCAGCTTGGTTTGGACAGGGCTAGAGACCCAGTACTTC.

CDR3 nucleotide sequence: TGTGCCAGCAGCGCCTCCGGCTACGAGCAGTACTTC. This gives the protein CASSASGYEQYF. The chain recombines TRBV7-9 with TRBJ2-7, with D uncertain. V lost 5 bases and J 3 bases, leaving 8 bases between the germline ends. Germline V gene data show CDR1 as SEHNR and CDR2 as FQNEAQ (reference sequence). The CDR3 sequence is 12 residues long.

Details on this clone: At the DNA level, this CDR3 is encoded by other sequences in the same sample as well. V is TRBV30 and J is TRBJ2-5; D gene unclear. The CDR3 runs to 13 residues. Trimming removed 2 bases from V and 2 bases from J, with 9 bases in between. Per germline, CDR1 GTSNPN and CDR2 SVGIG (reference sequence). Written as DNA, the CDR3 is TGTGCCTGGAGTTCCGGGCTTCAAGAGACCCAGTACTTC. Amino acid sequence: CAWSSGLQETQYF.

V and J are TRBV10-1 and TRBJ2-7; either TRBD1 or TRBD2 may fit D (5 bases each). Germline CDR1 WNHNN, CDR2 SYGVQD (reference sequence). The CDR3 is made up of 12 amino acids. V was pared by 2 bases and J by 6 bases, with 8 bases between. In DNA, the CDR3 is TGCGCCAGCAGTGAGGGGACGGGCGAGCAGTACTTC. This translates into CASSEGTGEQYF.

The chain recombines TRBV19 with TRBJ1-2, with 7 bases fitting TRBD1. V shed 6 bases and J 3 bases; nucleotides not matched to a gene: 4. This CDR3 spans 13 amino acids. Germline values: CDR1 LNHDA, CDR2 SQIVND (reference sequence). The CDR3 region is CASSNDRDYGYTF. DNA of the CDR3: TGTGCCAGTAGCAACGACAGGGACTATGGCTACACCTTC.

V gene TRBV28 combines with J gene TRBJ1-5; TRBD1 matches 10 bases. This CDR3 has 18 residues. Germline trimming cut 5 bases from V and 0 bases from J; bases unmatched to any gene: 10. The V gene's germline CDR1 is MDHEN and CDR2 SYDVKM. CDR3 sequence reads: CASSLIRGTGDSNQPQHF. The CDR3 DNA is TGTGCCAGCAGTCTGATTAGAGGGACAGGGGATAGCAATCAGCCCCAGCATTTT.

V and J are TRBV9 and TRBJ1-3; D uncertain. Trimming cost V 0 bases and J 0 bases, with 10 bases left between them. This CDR3 spans 16 amino acids. CDR1 and CDR2 (germline): SGDLS, YYNGEE. CDR3 sequence: CASSVAPQSSGNTIYF. The CDR3 nucleotides are TGTGCCAGCAGCGTAGCTCCGCAGAGCTCTGGAAACACCATATATTTT.

This clone turned up a few times. The rearrangement joins TRBV27 to TRBJ2-3, with 8 bases fitting TRBD2. CDR3 length equals 15 residues. Germline loops: CDR1 MNHEY, CDR2 SMNVEV (reference sequence). V lost 5 bases to trimming and J lost 3 bases; unmatched junction nucleotides: 7. The CDR3 reads CASSPSGSFTDTQYF. CDR3 DNA sequence: TGTGCCAGCAGTCCCAGCGGGAGTTTTACAGATACGCAGTATTTT.

The rearrangement links TRBV6-6 to TRBJ2-7; D gene ambiguous. V dropped 6 bases and J dropped 2 bases, with 11 bases sitting between them. This CDR3 region has 13 residues. Germline V CDR1 and CDR2: MNHNY, SVGAGI (reference sequence). CDR3 coding DNA: TGTGCCAGCAGGACCGGGTTGCCCTACGAGCAGTACTTC. This translates into CASRTGLPYEQYF.